This T cell receptor (beta chain) came from a study of siplizumab effects on memory and regulatory T cells. Measured with immunoSEQ multiplex PCR; TCRdb has only the in-frame clones, and not every one. This table holds more than 95,000 clones, about 93% found once. Notes on the study in general: Contribution to the alloresponse seemed major for naive T cells, which also seemed more diverse than memory cells.

From germline, CDR1 is LNHDA and CDR2 SQIVND (reference sequence). Trimming cost V 8 bases and J 3 bases, with 8 bases left between them. CDR3 length: 12 residues. Points on this clone: Its target is unknown.

This TCR was recovered from a human donor in good health. Sequenced sample: Tregs sorted from blood. This chain joins TRBV19 and TRBJ1-5; D possibly corresponds to TRBD1 (6 bases). The CDR3 here is CASGDINQPQHF. The CDR3 DNA reads as TGTGCCAGTGGGGACATCAATCAGCCCCAGCATTTT. The full variable domain, its missing parts supplied by reference TRBV19 and TRBJ1-5, is DGGITQSPKYLFRKEGQNVTLSCEQNLNHDAMYWYRQDPGQGLRLIYYSQIVNDFQKGDIAEGYSVSREKKESFPLTVTSAQKNPTAFYLCASGDINQPQHFGDGTRLSIL.